This TCR beta chain was observed in a study of PD-1 blockade in classical Hodgkin lymphoma. Repertoires were generated with immunoSEQ multiplex PCR, while TCRdb's copy carries only in-frame clones and drops some. This sample has about 33,000 clones, with about 70% found just once. Time point defined: cycle 4 day 1 (C4D1), after less than seven weeks of nivolumab. All patients experienced relapse after autologous stem cell transplantation, and brentuximab vedotin exposure was variable. This CDR3 is built from 16 residues. In germline, CDR1 is SGHTA, CDR2 FQGNSA. V was clipped by 5 bases and J by 2 bases; unmatched bases: 7.

This specimen was peripheral blood mononuclear cells (PBMCs), taken before the fourth cycle of nivolumab. This TCR derives from a human donor with classical Hodgkin lymphoma. The chain couples TRBV7-2 to TRBJ2-2; 8 nucleotides align to TRBD2. CDR3 bases: TGTGCCAGCAGCCCACTAGCGGTCAGAAACACCGGGGAGCTGTTTTTT. Translating gives CASSPLAVRNTGELFF.